This T cell receptor beta chain was documented in a study of shared clonotypes between healthy human individuals. In the study overall: CD8 memory received one plate per donor, CD8 naive two, CD4 memory three and CD4 naive three. Regarding the study as a whole: Naive subsets, compared against memory subsets, generally had larger estimated richness values.

The length of the CDR3 is 14 residues. Germline V CDR1 and CDR2: SGHNT, YYREEE (reference sequence). Trimming stripped 2 bases from V and 5 bases from J, with 13 bases between. About this clone itself: Its antigen is unidentified. The sample holds other DNA sequences that translate to the same CDR3.

Naive CD8 cells comprised CD45RO-negative, CCR7-positively selected cells, excluding terminally differentiated effector memory CD45RA+ cells. Donors were healthy HIV-negative adults without recent acute infections or vaccinations. Once extracted for a subset, genomic DNA was divided evenly among several immunoSEQ plates. The assay was immunoSEQ multiplex PCR, and TCRdb's table has in-frame clones only and misses some. The table lists about 2 million clones, roughly 94% of them singletons, with more than 0.9% in the top ten. The chain is built from TRBV5-4 and TRBJ1-2; perhaps TRBD1 as D (6 bases). Sample: naive CD8+ T cells sorted from blood. This TCR came from a man aged 18 to 35 in good health. The CDR3 here is CASSLQGSGYGYTF. CDR3 bases: TGTGCCAGCAGCTTACAGGGCTCCGGATATGGCTACACCTTC.